These 3 T cell receptor beta chains came from one sample sequenced in a study of T cell responses to AZD1222 COVID-19 vaccine. Here immunoSEQ multiplex PCR was the method, and the copy in TCRdb shows in-frame clones only, minus some. The table lists about 150,000 clones, approximately 92% of them singletons. The source material was peripheral blood, sampled on day 0 of AZD1222 vaccination. Source of these receptors: an adult in good health.

The CDR3: CASSQPDSRGYGYTF. DNA for the CDR3: TGCGCCAGCAGCCAACCCGACTCTAGGGGCTATGGCTACACCTTC. The chain recombines TRBV4-1 with TRBJ1-2, with D tentatively TRBD1 (5 bases). Germline loops: CDR1 MGHRA, CDR2 YSYEKL. The V and J ends lost 2 bases and 4 bases respectively, with 14 bases between them. CDR3 length: 15 residues.

This chain joins TRBV5-1 and TRBJ2-2; D may be TRBD1 (6 bases). CDR1 SGHRS and CDR2 YFSETQ come from the germline V gene. The germline V and J ends were trimmed by 2 bases and 2 bases, with 13 bases remaining between them. This CDR3 is 16 amino acids long. The CDR3 sequence is CASSFSGTLNTGELFF. The CDR3 nucleotides are TGCGCCAGCAGCTTTTCCGGGACACTCAACACCGGGGAGCTGTTTTTT.

V gene TRBV25-1 combines with J gene TRBJ2-7; 11 bases map to TRBD1. Per germline, CDR1 MGHDK and CDR2 SYGVNS. The trim removed 6 bases at V and 3 bases at J, leaving 7 bases unmatched. This CDR3 has 15 residues. The CDR3 loop reads CASSKDGTGGYEQYF. CDR3 DNA sequence: TGTGCCAGCAGCAAAGACGGGACAGGGGGCTACGAGCAGTACTTC.